Here is one T cell receptor (beta chain) with its context. The CDR3 sequence is 15 residues long. Per the germline V gene, CDR1 is SGHNT and CDR2 is YYREEE (reference sequence). The V end was cut by 4 bases, the J end by 1 base, with 14 bases between. Assay: immunoSEQ multiplex PCR; the TCRdb copy retains only in-frame clones and omits some. The table has around 250,000 clones, 75% to 90% seen once. These data originate in a study of blood T cell repertoires in COVID-19. The sequence was obtained from a woman in her forties or fifties who had recovered from COVID-19. The genes are TRBV5-4 and TRBJ1-1; weak D call: TRBD1 (6 bases). Sample: PBMCs or T cells enriched from blood (not recorded which). The CDR3 sequence: CASSPNPGQNTEAFF. In DNA, the CDR3 is TGTGCCAGCAGCCCCAACCCGGGACAGAACACTGAAGCTTTCTTT.